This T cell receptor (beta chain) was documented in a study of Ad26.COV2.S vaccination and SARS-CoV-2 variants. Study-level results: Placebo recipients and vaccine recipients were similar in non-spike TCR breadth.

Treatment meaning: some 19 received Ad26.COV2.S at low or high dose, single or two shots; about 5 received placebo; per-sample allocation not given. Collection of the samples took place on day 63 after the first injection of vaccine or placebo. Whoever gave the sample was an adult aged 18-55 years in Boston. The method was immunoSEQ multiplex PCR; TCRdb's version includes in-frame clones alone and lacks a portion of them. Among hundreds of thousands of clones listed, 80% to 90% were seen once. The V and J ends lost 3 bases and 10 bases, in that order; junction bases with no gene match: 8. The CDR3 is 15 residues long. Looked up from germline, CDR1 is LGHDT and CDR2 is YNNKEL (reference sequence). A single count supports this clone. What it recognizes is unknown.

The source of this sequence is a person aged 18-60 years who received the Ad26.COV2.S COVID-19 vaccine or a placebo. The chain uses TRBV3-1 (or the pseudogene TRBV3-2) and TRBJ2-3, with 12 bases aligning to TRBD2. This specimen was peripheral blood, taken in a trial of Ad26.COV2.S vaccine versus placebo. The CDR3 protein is CASSHLAGGPGAQYF. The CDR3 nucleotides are TGTGCCAGCAGCCATCTAGCGGGGGGGCCGGGAGCGCAGTATTTT.